What follows describes a single T cell receptor beta chain. These data come from a study of cytomegalovirus exposure and HLA in healthy donors. The primer mix had 60 Vbeta and 13 Jbeta primers. Sequencing was performed with immunoSEQ multiplex PCR; in TCRdb, only in-frame clones are kept and a portion is missing. This repertoire shows roughly 290,000 clones, 80% found once; its top ten account for roughly 0.31%. The V end was cut by 0 bases, the J end by 3 bases, with 12 bases between. CDR1 is PRHDT and CDR2 is FYEKMQ in the germline V gene (reference sequence). This CDR3 contains 15 residues. This clonotype was sampled from a girl aged 2-10 years in good health and CMV-seronegative. The sample was PBMCs. The chain joins TRBV13 to TRBJ2-7; perhaps TRBD2 as D (5 bases). The CDR3 reads CASSLGPGEGYEQYF. DNA of the CDR3: TGTGCCAGCAGCTTAGGTCCCGGGGAAGGCTACGAGCAGTACTTC.